In its sample, the clone carrying this TCR beta chain was seen a few times. Its cognate antigen is unknown. MiXCR, applied by TCRdb to the RT-PCR reads, yields one record per CDR3 protein. Of under 200,000 distinct CDR3 sequences in the sample, around 12% were seen once. The source of the sample is a study of response to subunit inactivated influenza vaccine. General study points: Each seasonal influenza vaccination, the authors suggested, recruits few new T cells.

The CDR3 sequence is 12 residues long. The germline V gene encodes CDR1 SEHNR and CDR2 FQNEAQ (reference sequence). The J segment lost 3 bases and the V segment lost 8 bases, leaving 3 bases of the junction unmatched. This same sample was also part of a study on T cells expressing NK-cell markers. Turning to that study: It was by 5'RACE template switching with UMIs that TCR beta cDNA was made. TCR beta repertoires came from sorted CD3+CD56+NKG2C+, CD3+CD56+NKG2C- and CD3+CD56-NKG2C+ T cells. Sorting was limited to alpha-beta TCR-expressing T cells with an anti-gamma-delta TCR antibody in several experiments. The contribution of dominant NKG2C+ clonotypes to CD8+ T cells in more than five donors was 1.0-7.0%.

The V and J genes are TRBV7-9 and TRBJ2-5; TRBD1 matches at 7 bases. The sample in question was CD8+ T cells sorted from PBMCs, obtained roughly 12 days after vaccination. The origin of this receptor is a man aged 45-65 years who received an inactivated influenza vaccine. The CDR3 is CASVGTEETQYF. In DNA form, the CDR3 reads TGTGCCAGCGTGGGGACAGAAGAGACCCAGTACTTC.